These T cell receptor beta chains were read from a single sample in a study of metastatic and nonmetastatic thyroid tumors. TCRdb re-called the PCR reads via MiXCR. The sample holds 30,000 to 45,000 clones, roughly 19% seen once. Specimen: blood. Receptor source: a female donor with papillary thyroid cancer or a benign thyroid nodule (not recorded which). Some clones in this sample may be carry-over from other donors' samples. Each CDR3 is given with its conserved first and last residue. D genes are given only for firm matches. Part of the rows lack a size; the others show once, few, many or a class for expanded clones.

clone size: .; CDR3 length: 17; D gene: .; V gene: TRBV2; J gene: TRBJ1-1; CDR3 protein: CASSEALGQRMNTEAFF; CDR3 DNA: TGTGCCAGCAGTGAAGCGCTTGGACAGAGGATGAACACTGAAGCTTTCTTT
clone size: .; CDR3 length: 13; D gene: .; V gene: TRBV19; J gene: TRBJ1-1; CDR3 protein: CASSPVFGSEAFF; CDR3 DNA: TGTGCCAGTAGCCCCGTTTTTGGGTCTGAAGCTTTCTTT
clone size: many; CDR3 length: 14; D gene: .; V gene: TRBV20-1; J gene: TRBJ2-2; CDR3 protein: CSAQVLLNTGELFF; CDR3 DNA: TGCAGTGCGCAGGTACTACTGAACACCGGGGAGCTGTTTTTT
clone size: many; CDR3 length: 13; D gene: .; V gene: TRBV12-3/TRBV12-4; J gene: TRBJ1-5; CDR3 protein: CASSLSGAAPQHF; CDR3 DNA: TGTGCCAGCAGTTTATCCGGGGCAGCTCCCCAGCATTTT
clone size: many; CDR3 length: 18; D gene: .; V gene: TRBV4-2; J gene: TRBJ2-5; CDR3 protein: CASSQNWLAANLQETQYF; CDR3 DNA: TGTGCCAGCAGCCAGAATTGGTTAGCGGCTAACCTCCAAGAGACCCAGTACTTC
clone size: few; CDR3 length: 16; D gene: .; V gene: TRBV28; J gene: TRBJ1-5; CDR3 protein: CASRTYREGSNQPQHF; CDR3 DNA: TGTGCCAGCCGTACCTACAGAGAGGGGAGCAATCAGCCCCAGCATTTT
clone size: many; CDR3 length: 16; D gene: TRBD2; V gene: TRBV5-1; J gene: TRBJ2-1; CDR3 protein: CASSQQGLAGVGEQFF; CDR3 DNA: TGCGCCAGCAGCCAACAGGGACTAGCGGGAGTAGGTGAGCAGTTCTTC
clone size: many; CDR3 length: 14; D gene: TRBD1; V gene: TRBV7-8; J gene: TRBJ1-4; CDR3 protein: CASSLGDRGEKLFF; CDR3 DNA: TGTGCCAGCAGCTTAGGGGACAGGGGTGAAAAACTGTTTTTT
clone size: .; CDR3 length: 13; D gene: TRBD1; V gene: TRBV5-5; J gene: TRBJ1-2; CDR3 protein: CASSTGTGNVYTF; CDR3 DNA: TGTGCCAGCAGCACCGGGACAGGGAATGTCTACACCTTC
clone size: few; CDR3 length: 16; D gene: TRBD1; V gene: TRBV12-3/TRBV12-4; J gene: TRBJ1-6; CDR3 protein: CASSRMGDRGYSPLHF; CDR3 DNA: TGTGCCAGCAGCCGGATGGGGGACAGGGGGTATTCACCCCTCCACTTT
clone size: many; CDR3 length: 16; D gene: .; V gene: TRBV4-2; J gene: TRBJ2-5; CDR3 protein: CASSQDKGRGRETQYF; CDR3 DNA: TGTGCCAGCAGCCAAGATAAGGGAAGGGGGAGAGAGACCCAGTACTTC
clone size: many; CDR3 length: 12; D gene: .; V gene: TRBV20-1; J gene: TRBJ2-3; CDR3 protein: CSASRDPDTQYF; CDR3 DNA: TGCAGTGCTTCGAGGGACCCAGATACGCAGTATTTT
clone size: .; CDR3 length: 16; D gene: TRBD2; V gene: TRBV14; J gene: TRBJ2-1; CDR3 protein: CASSQKLAGGLNEQFF; CDR3 DNA: TGTGCCAGCAGCCAAAAACTTGCGGGAGGTTTAAATGAGCAGTTCTTC
clone size: many; CDR3 length: 14; D gene: .; V gene: TRBV7-8; J gene: TRBJ2-5; CDR3 protein: CASTERRGGETQYF; CDR3 DNA: TGTGCCAGCACCGAAAGGCGGGGTGGAGAGACCCAGTACTTC
clone size: many; CDR3 length: 14; D gene: .; V gene: TRBV14; J gene: TRBJ2-1; CDR3 protein: CASRPGPFPHEQFF; CDR3 DNA: TGTGCCAGCCGGCCGGGACCGTTTCCCCATGAGCAGTTCTTC
clone size: .; CDR3 length: 16; D gene: .; V gene: TRBV5-4; J gene: TRBJ2-2; CDR3 protein: CASSTATRSDTGELFF; CDR3 DNA: TGTGCCAGCAGCACGGCGACTAGGAGTGACACCGGGGAGCTGTTTTTT
clone size: many; CDR3 length: 14; D gene: .; V gene: TRBV2; J gene: TRBJ2-6; CDR3 protein: CARQDRPGANVLTF; CDR3 DNA: TGTGCCAGACAAGACCGCCCCGGGGCCAACGTCCTGACTTTC
clone size: many; CDR3 length: 14; D gene: TRBD2; V gene: TRBV18; J gene: TRBJ2-7; CDR3 protein: CASSPGTIPVEQYF; CDR3 DNA: TGTGCCAGCTCACCTGGGACTATCCCGGTCGAGCAGTACTTC
clone size: .; CDR3 length: 14; D gene: .; V gene: TRBV19; J gene: TRBJ1-2; CDR3 protein: CASSQDSHAGGYTF; CDR3 DNA: TGTGCCAGTAGCCAGGACAGTCACGCTGGCGGCTACACCTTC
clone size: .; CDR3 length: 15; D gene: TRBD2; V gene: TRBV18; J gene: TRBJ2-1; CDR3 protein: CASSPPMGLIVEQFF; CDR3 DNA: TGTGCCAGCTCACCACCGATGGGACTAATTGTTGAGCAGTTCTTC
clone size: .; CDR3 length: 15; D gene: .; V gene: TRBV20-1; J gene: TRBJ2-1; CDR3 protein: CSSRPPSRGGNEQFF; CDR3 DNA: TGCAGTTCTAGGCCCCCTTCTAGAGGGGGGAATGAGCAGTTCTTC
clone size: few; CDR3 length: 11; D gene: .; V gene: TRBV28; J gene: TRBJ2-7; CDR3 protein: CASRRRYEQYF; CDR3 DNA: TGTGCCAGCCGGAGACGCTACGAGCAGTACTTC
clone size: many; CDR3 length: 14; D gene: TRBD1; V gene: TRBV19; J gene: TRBJ2-5; CDR3 protein: CASSIRGRRETQYF; CDR3 DNA: TGTGCCAGTAGTATCAGGGGGCGAAGAGAGACCCAGTACTTC
clone size: few; CDR3 length: 12; D gene: .; V gene: TRBV28; J gene: TRBJ2-7; CDR3 protein: CTIAAPGYEQYF; CDR3 DNA: TGTACCATCGCAGCCCCCGGCTACGAGCAGTACTTC
clone size: few; CDR3 length: 14; D gene: .; V gene: TRBV27; J gene: TRBJ2-7; CDR3 protein: CASSFLSSGYEQYF; CDR3 DNA: TGTGCCAGCAGTTTCTTATCATCTGGCTACGAGCAGTACTTC
clone size: .; CDR3 length: 14; D gene: TRBD1; V gene: TRBV18; J gene: TRBJ2-3; CDR3 protein: CASSHQGEPDTQYF; CDR3 DNA: TGTGCCAGCTCACACCAGGGGGAACCAGATACGCAGTATTTT
clone size: many; CDR3 length: 15; D gene: TRBD2; V gene: TRBV6-1; J gene: TRBJ2-3; CDR3 protein: CASSGTSGTTDTQYF; CDR3 DNA: TGTGCCAGCAGTGGGACTAGCGGGACCACAGATACGCAGTATTTT
clone size: many; CDR3 length: 14; D gene: TRBD1; V gene: TRBV15; J gene: TRBJ2-1; CDR3 protein: CATSTGTGGNEQFF; CDR3 DNA: TGTGCCACCAGCACCGGGACAGGGGGGAATGAGCAGTTCTTC
clone size: many; CDR3 length: 13; D gene: TRBD1; V gene: TRBV29-1; J gene: TRBJ2-1; CDR3 protein: CSVEGTDFNEQFF; CDR3 DNA: TGCAGCGTTGAGGGGACAGATTTTAATGAGCAGTTCTTC
clone size: many; CDR3 length: 12; D gene: .; V gene: TRBV20-1; J gene: TRBJ1-1; CDR3 protein: CSATGTPTEAFF; CDR3 DNA: TGCAGTGCAACCGGGACACCGACTGAAGCTTTCTTT
clone size: many; CDR3 length: 11; D gene: .; V gene: TRBV3-1; J gene: TRBJ1-1; CDR3 protein: CASSQRGEAFF; CDR3 DNA: TGTGCCAGCAGCCAAAGGGGCGAAGCTTTCTTT
clone size: many; CDR3 length: 14; D gene: .; V gene: TRBV5-1; J gene: TRBJ2-7; CDR3 protein: CASSLGAGVYEQYF; CDR3 DNA: TGCGCCAGCAGCTTGGGGGCAGGGGTCTACGAGCAGTACTTC
clone size: many; CDR3 length: 16; D gene: TRBD2; V gene: TRBV12-5; J gene: TRBJ2-3; CDR3 protein: CASGPAGTSGSDTQYF; CDR3 DNA: TGTGCTAGTGGACCCGCCGGGACTAGCGGTTCAGATACGCAGTATTTT
clone size: .; CDR3 length: 12; D gene: .; V gene: TRBV19; J gene: TRBJ2-1; CDR3 protein: CASDYREYEQFF; CDR3 DNA: TGTGCCAGTGATTACAGGGAATATGAGCAGTTCTTC
clone size: .; CDR3 length: 15; D gene: TRBD2; V gene: TRBV6-5; J gene: TRBJ2-7; CDR3 protein: CASSYLAGGPYEQYF; CDR3 DNA: TGTGCCAGCAGTTACTTAGCGGGAGGGCCTTACGAGCAGTACTTC
clone size: many; CDR3 length: 15; D gene: .; V gene: TRBV11-3; J gene: TRBJ2-7; CDR3 protein: CASSGRGQTPYEQYF; CDR3 DNA: TGTGCCAGCAGCGGGCGGGGACAGACCCCCTACGAGCAGTACTTC
clone size: few; CDR3 length: 14; D gene: .; V gene: TRBV7-2; J gene: TRBJ2-4; CDR3 protein: CASSLWGAGNIQYF; CDR3 DNA: TGTGCCAGCAGCTTATGGGGAGCTGGAAACATTCAGTACTTC
clone size: many; CDR3 length: 15; D gene: TRBD2; V gene: TRBV2; J gene: TRBJ2-5; CDR3 protein: CASSQTSGTGETQYF; CDR3 DNA: TGTGCCAGCAGTCAAACTAGCGGGACGGGGGAGACCCAGTACTTC
clone size: few; CDR3 length: 15; D gene: .; V gene: TRBV6-1; J gene: TRBJ1-6; CDR3 protein: CASSGGQRRNSPLHF; CDR3 DNA: TGTGCCAGCAGTGGGGGTCAGAGGCGTAATTCGCCCCTCCACTTT
clone size: many; CDR3 length: 15; D gene: TRBD2; V gene: TRBV18; J gene: TRBJ2-3; CDR3 protein: CASSGAGRGTDTQYF; CDR3 DNA: TGTGCCAGCTCAGGTGCAGGGAGGGGCACAGATACGCAGTATTTT
clone size: .; CDR3 length: 17; D gene: TRBD2; V gene: TRBV27; J gene: TRBJ2-2; CDR3 protein: CASSFLAGVGNTGELFF; CDR3 DNA: TGTGCCAGCAGTTTCCTAGCGGGAGTGGGGAACACCGGTGAGCTGTTTTTT
clone size: many; CDR3 length: 13; D gene: .; V gene: TRBV6-2/TRBV6-3; J gene: TRBJ2-3; CDR3 protein: CASSYLETDTQYF; CDR3 DNA: TGTGCCAGCAGTTACTTGGAAACAGATACGCAGTATTTT
clone size: many; CDR3 length: 15; D gene: .; V gene: TRBV12-3/TRBV12-4; J gene: TRBJ1-5; CDR3 protein: CASSFGVPTGQPQHF; CDR3 DNA: TGTGCCAGCAGTTTTGGGGTCCCCACGGGTCAGCCCCAGCATTTT
clone size: .; CDR3 length: 19; D gene: .; V gene: TRBV12-3/TRBV12-4; J gene: TRBJ2-6; CDR3 protein: CASSPVPGTSGSGANVLTF; CDR3 DNA: TGTGCCAGTAGTCCCGTCCCCGGGACTTCCGGCTCTGGGGCCAACGTCCTGACTTTC
clone size: many; CDR3 length: 17; D gene: TRBD2; V gene: TRBV5-1; J gene: TRBJ2-3; CDR3 protein: CASSLGGSGSTTDTQYF; CDR3 DNA: TGCGCCAGCAGCCTGGGTGGGAGCGGGAGTACAACAGATACGCAGTATTTT
clone size: many; CDR3 length: 14; D gene: .; V gene: TRBV19; J gene: TRBJ1-5; CDR3 protein: CASSLPGGSQPQHF; CDR3 DNA: TGTGCCAGTAGTCTACCTGGGGGTTCTCAGCCCCAGCATTTT
clone size: few; CDR3 length: 16; D gene: TRBD2; V gene: TRBV27; J gene: TRBJ2-7; CDR3 protein: CASSSRLAGGTDEQYF; CDR3 DNA: TGTGCCAGCAGCAGTAGACTAGCGGGAGGGACAGACGAGCAGTACTTC
clone size: few; CDR3 length: 11; D gene: .; V gene: TRBV6-1; J gene: TRBJ2-1; CDR3 protein: CASNLVNEQFF; CDR3 DNA: TGTGCCAGCAACTTAGTCAATGAGCAGTTCTTC
clone size: many; CDR3 length: 16; D gene: TRBD2; V gene: TRBV10-2; J gene: TRBJ2-3; CDR3 protein: CASSGRLAGGSDTQYF; CDR3 DNA: TGCGCCAGCAGTGGAAGACTAGCGGGAGGGTCAGATACGCAGTATTTT